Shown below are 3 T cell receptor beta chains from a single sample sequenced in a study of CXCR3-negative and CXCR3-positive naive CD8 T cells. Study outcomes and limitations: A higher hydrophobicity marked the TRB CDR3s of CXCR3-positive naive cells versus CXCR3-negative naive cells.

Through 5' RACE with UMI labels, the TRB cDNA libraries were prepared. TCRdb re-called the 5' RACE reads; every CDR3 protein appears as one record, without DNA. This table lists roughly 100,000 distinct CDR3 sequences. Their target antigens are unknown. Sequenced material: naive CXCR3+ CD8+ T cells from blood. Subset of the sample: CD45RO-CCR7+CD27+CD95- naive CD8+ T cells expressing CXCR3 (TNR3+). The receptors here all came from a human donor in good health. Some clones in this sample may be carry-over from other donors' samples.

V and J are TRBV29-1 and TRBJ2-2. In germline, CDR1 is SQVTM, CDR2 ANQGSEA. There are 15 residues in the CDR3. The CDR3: CSVEISGLESGELFF.

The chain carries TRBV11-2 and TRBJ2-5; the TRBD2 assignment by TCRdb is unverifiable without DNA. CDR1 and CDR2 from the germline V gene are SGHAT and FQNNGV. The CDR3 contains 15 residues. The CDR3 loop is CASSLEFGMAETQYF.

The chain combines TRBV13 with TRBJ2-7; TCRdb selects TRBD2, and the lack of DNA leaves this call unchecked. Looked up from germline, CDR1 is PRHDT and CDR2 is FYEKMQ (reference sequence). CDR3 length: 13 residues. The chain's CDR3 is CASSLAGPYEQYF.